Following are 12 T cell receptor beta chains from one sample sequenced in a study of cytotoxic CD8 clonotypes in ibrutinib-treated CLL. Profiled with immunoSEQ multiplex PCR; TCRdb holds only in-frame clones, not every one. In the table there are approximately 50,000 clones, roughly 76% of which are singletons. The input for sequencing was PBMCs, taken after 12 months of ibrutinib treatment. The receptors here all came from a human donor with chronic lymphocytic leukemia.

This rearrangement joins TRBV23-1 to TRBJ2-6; D ambiguous. TRBV23-1 is classed as an ORF, of uncertain function. CDR3 length equals 19 residues. Trimming took 2 bases from V and 0 from J, leaving 17 bases between them. The CDR3 region has the DNA TGCGCCAGCAGTCAAAAGTATGGGGTGGTCCTCTCTGGGGCCAACGTCCTGACTTTC. Translation: CASSQKYGVVLSGANVLTF.

V gene TRBV11-3 combines with J gene TRBJ2-5, with TRBD1 identical over 7 bases. From germline, CDR1 is SGHNT and CDR2 YENEEA. The CDR3 has 15 residues. V shed 4 bases and J 2 bases; nucleotides not matched to a gene: 7. The CDR3 DNA is TGTGCCAGCAGCTCCGGGCGCAGGGGGCAAGAGACCCAGTACTTC. This translates into CASSSGRRGQETQYF.

The genes are TRBV5-1 and TRBJ2-5; TRBD2 matches 10 bases. V was pared by 2 bases and J by 2 bases, with 3 bases of the junction left unmatched. The CDR3 has 15 amino acids. In germline, CDR1 is SGHRS, CDR2 YFSETQ. CDR3 loop: CASSLRLAGQETQYF. CDR3 bases: TGCGCCAGCAGCTTAAGACTAGCGGGTCAAGAGACCCAGTACTTC.

J is TRBJ2-1 and V is TRBV27; tentatively, D is TRBD2 (6 bases). This CDR3 is built from 14 residues. The germline CDR1 and CDR2 sequences are MNHEY and SMNVEV (reference sequence). With 4 bases removed from V and 7 bases from J, the gap between germline ends came to 14 bases. In nucleotides, the CDR3 is TGTGCCAGCAGTTACGGGGGTGCTTGGAATGAGCAGTTCTTC. Protein sequence: CASSYGGAWNEQFF.

This chain joins TRBV7-6 and TRBJ1-6; 7 nucleotides line up with TRBD1. Per germline, CDR1 SGHVS and CDR2 FNYEAQ. V gave up 1 base and J gave up 9 bases; unmatched junction bases: 12. This CDR3 has 17 amino acids. The DNA for the CDR3 is TGTGCCAGCAGCTTAGGATTCGCAGGGGGGTTACGTTCACCCCTCCACTTT. It specifies CASSLGFAGGLRSPLHF.

This clone was detected once. The genes are TRBV19 and TRBJ1-5; D uncertain. From germline, CDR1 is LNHDA and CDR2 SQIVND (reference sequence). The CDR3 runs 13 residues. Trimming took 5 bases from V and 5 from J, leaving 10 bases between them. DNA for the CDR3: TGTGCCAGTAGTGGGTGGGGATATCAGCCCCAGCATTTT. As protein: CASSGWGYQPQHF.

J is TRBJ1-4 and V is TRBV28; 8 bases map to TRBD1. This CDR3 has 16 residues. V shed 1 base and J 8 bases; nucleotides not matched to a gene: 9. Germline V gene data show CDR1 as MDHEN and CDR2 as SYDVKM. CDR3 coding DNA: TGTGCCAGCAGTTTATCGATAGACAGGGGTGAGGAAAAACTGTTTTTT. This translates into CASSLSIDRGEEKLFF.

CDR3 coding DNA: TGTGCCAGCAGTTTAACCCTCCGGGGGAACACCGGGGAGCTGTTTTTT. Its protein product is CASSLTLRGNTGELFF. The V call is TRBV27, the J call TRBJ2-2, with D possibly being TRBD2 (5 bases). CDR3 size: 16 residues. The germline V gene encodes CDR1 MNHEY and CDR2 SMNVEV (reference sequence). The V and J ends lost 2 bases and 1 base respectively, with 11 bases between them.

This clone was observed a single time. V is TRBV9 and J is TRBJ1-1; possibly TRBD1 for D (6 bases). Germline V gene sequence: CDR1 SGDLS, CDR2 YYNGEE. Trimming removed 4 bases at V and 6 bases at J, with 25 bases between. CDR3 size: 17 residues. The CDR3 sequence is CASSSTRGWGTGAEAFF. The CDR3 region has the DNA TGTGCCAGCAGCTCAACCAGGGGATGGGGGACGGGAGCTGAAGCTTTCTTT.

The rearrangement joins TRBV18 to TRBJ1-2; D may be TRBD1 (6 bases). The germline V gene has CDR1 KGHSH and CDR2 LQKENI. CDR3 size: 17 residues. Trimming removed 2 bases from V and 5 bases from J, with 21 bases in between. CDR3 in DNA: TGTGCCAGCTCACCAACAGGGAGGGAATCCTCGTGGTATGGCTACACCTTC. This codes for CASSPTGRESSWYGYTF.

This clone came up many times. The chain links TRBV11-2 to TRBJ2-1; D is undetermined. This CDR3 is 14 amino acids long. Germline lookup yields CDR1 SGHAT and CDR2 FQNNGV. V was shortened by 2 bases and J by 0 bases, with 5 bases between the two germline ends. The DNA of the CDR3 is TGTGCCAGCAGCTTAACCGACTCCTACAATGAGCAGTTCTTC. It yields the protein CASSLTDSYNEQFF.

This clone appeared once. This chain links TRBV5-6 with TRBJ1-5, with 9 nucleotides matching TRBD1. The germline gives CDR1 SGHDT, CDR2 YYEEEE. Trimming removed 3 bases from V and 7 bases from J; junction bases left unmatched: 11. The CDR3 length is 16 residues. The CDR3 region has the DNA TGTGCCAGCAGCTCCGGGACAGGGAGGACGAGGCAGCCCCAGCATTTT. Protein sequence: CASSSGTGRTRQPQHF.